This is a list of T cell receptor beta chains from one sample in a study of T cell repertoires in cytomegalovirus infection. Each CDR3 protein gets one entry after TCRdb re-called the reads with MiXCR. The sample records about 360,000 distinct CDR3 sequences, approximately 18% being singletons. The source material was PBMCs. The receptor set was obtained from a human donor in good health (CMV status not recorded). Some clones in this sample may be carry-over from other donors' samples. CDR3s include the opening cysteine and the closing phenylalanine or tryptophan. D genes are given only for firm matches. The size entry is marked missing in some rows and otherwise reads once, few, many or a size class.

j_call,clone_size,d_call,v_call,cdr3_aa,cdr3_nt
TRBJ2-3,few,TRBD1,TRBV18,CASSQTGTGADTQYF,TGTGCCAGCTCTCAAACCGGGACAGGGGCAGATACGCAGTATTTT
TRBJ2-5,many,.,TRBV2,CASSVEAETQYF,TGTGCCAGCAGTGTTGAGGCGGAGACCCAGTACTTC
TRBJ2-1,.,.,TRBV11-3,CASSRGLYNEQFF,TGTGCCAGCAGTCGGGGTTTGTACAATGAGCAGTTCTTC
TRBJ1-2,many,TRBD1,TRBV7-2,CASSLTGTGISGYTF,TGTGCCAGCAGCCTTACCGGGACAGGGATAAGTGGCTACACCTTC
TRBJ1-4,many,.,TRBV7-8,CASSQSRGAQEKLFF,TGTGCCAGCAGCCAGTCACGGGGGGCGCAAGAAAAACTGTTTTTT
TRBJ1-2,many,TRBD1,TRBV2,CASRLGQGGGYTF,TGTGCCAGCAGACTCGGACAGGGAGGAGGCTACACCTTC
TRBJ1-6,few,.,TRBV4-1,CASSMGPRPYNSPLHF,TGCGCCAGCAGCATGGGTCCCCGGCCCTATAATTCACCCCTCCACTTT
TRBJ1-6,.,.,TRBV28,CASCRFAPLHF,TGTGCCAGCTGTAGGTTTGCACCCCTCCACTTT
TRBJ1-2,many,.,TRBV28,CASTLGVDYGYTF,TGTGCCAGCACCCTCGGTGTTGACTATGGCTACACCTTC
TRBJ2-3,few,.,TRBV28,CASSLEGDPVADTQYF,TGTGCCAGCAGTTTAGAGGGGGACCCCGTGGCAGATACGCAGTATTTT
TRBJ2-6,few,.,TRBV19,CASSPSTGANVLTF,TGTGCCAGTAGTCCTAGTACTGGGGCCAACGTCCTGACTTTC
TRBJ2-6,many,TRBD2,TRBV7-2,CASSYRPGGRGANVLTF,TGTGCCAGCAGCTACCGGCCGGGGGGGAGAGGGGCCAACGTCCTGACTTTC
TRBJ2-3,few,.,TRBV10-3,CAISEEGDTQYF,TGTGCCATCAGTGAGGAGGGCGATACGCAGTATTTT
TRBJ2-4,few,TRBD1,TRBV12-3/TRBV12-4,CASRDRGKNIQYF,TGTGCCAGCAGAGACAGGGGGAAAAACATTCAGTACTTC
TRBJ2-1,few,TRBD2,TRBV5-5,CASSSLGSVAGETYNEQFF,TGTGCCAGCAGCTCTCTAGGTTCGGTAGCGGGGGAAACCTACAATGAGCAGTTCTTC
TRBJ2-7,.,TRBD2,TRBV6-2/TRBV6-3,CASREGTSGKAGSYEQYF,TGTGCCAGCAGGGAAGGGACTAGCGGGAAGGCTGGATCCTACGAGCAGTACTTC
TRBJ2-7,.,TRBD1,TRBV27,CASSSRQGLGYEQYF,TGTGCCAGCAGTTCCAGACAGGGCCTCGGGTACGAGCAGTACTTC
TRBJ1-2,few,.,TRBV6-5,CASSKTQIYGYTF,TGTGCCAGCAGTAAGACGCAGATCTATGGCTACACCTTC
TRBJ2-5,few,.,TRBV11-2,CASSRELRMVETQYF,TGTGCCAGCAGCCGCGAGCTGAGAATGGTAGAGACCCAGTACTTC
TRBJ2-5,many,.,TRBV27,CASSLYRQETQYF,TGTGCCAGCAGCTTATATCGTCAAGAGACCCAGTACTTC
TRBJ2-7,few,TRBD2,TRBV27,CASSSNSGSSPYEQYF,TGTGCCAGCAGTTCTAATAGCGGGAGTTCCCCCTACGAGCAGTACTTC
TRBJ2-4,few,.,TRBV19,CASSLGPENIQYF,TGTGCCAGTAGTCTGGGACCCGAAAACATTCAGTACTTC
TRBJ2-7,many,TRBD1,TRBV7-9,CASSLRTGPTGQYF,TGTGCCAGCAGCCTTAGGACAGGCCCGACGGGGCAGTACTTC
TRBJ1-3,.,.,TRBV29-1,CSAQTGNTIYF,TGCAGCGCCCAAACCGGAAACACCATATATTTT
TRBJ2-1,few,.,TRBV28,CASSLRENFRSEQFF,TGTGCCAGCAGTTTGAGAGAGAATTTTCGCAGTGAGCAGTTCTTC
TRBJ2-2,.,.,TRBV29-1,CSVEAQGHGELFF,TGCAGCGTTGAAGCTCAGGGACACGGGGAGCTGTTTTTT
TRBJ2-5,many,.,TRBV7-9,CASSVRDSNQQETQYF,TGTGCCAGCAGCGTACGTGACTCGAACCAACAAGAGACCCAGTACTTC